These 29 T cell receptor beta chains were all obtained from the same sample, sequenced in a study of blood T cells in healthy people across ages. The authors ran a second PCR of roughly 6 to 12 cycles using a sample-barcoded 5' primer and a J-beta primer mix. TCRdb processed the 5' RACE reads anew with MiXCR; each CDR3 protein has one entry. The table shows 720,000 or so distinct CDR3 sequences, with 40% to 45% occurring only once. Source material: blood. These receptors all stem from a man older than 75 in good health.

V and J are TRBV28 and TRBJ1-2; the match to TRBD1 covers 10 bases. With 5 bases clipped from V and 3 bases from J, the junction kept 9 bases outside the gene matches. This CDR3 comprises 16 residues. The V gene's germline CDR1 is MDHEN and CDR2 SYDVKM. CDR3 sequence: CASSLGQGGWYYGYTF. For the CDR3, the DNA is TGTGCCAGCAGTCTCGGACAGGGGGGGTGGTACTATGGCTACACCTTC.

The V and J genes are TRBV12-3 or TRBV12-4 and TRBJ2-6; D gene unclear. The CDR3 loop spans 15 amino acids. The V and J ends lost 5 bases and 0 bases respectively, with 8 bases between them. CDR3 DNA: TGTGCCAGCAGTAAATCGGGCTCTGGGGCCAACGTCCTGACTTTC. Amino acids: CASSKSGSGANVLTF.

The chain combines TRBV4-3 with TRBJ2-5, with TRBD2 matching 7 bases. Germline-derived CDR1 and CDR2 are LGHNA and YSLEER. The trim removed 0 bases at V and 11 bases at J, leaving 12 bases unmatched. The CDR3 contains 15 residues. The CDR3 reads CASSQDSAGNNEQYF. The CDR3 DNA follows: TGCGCCAGCAGCCAAGATTCAGCGGGGAACAATGAGCAGTACTTC.

Many counts were recorded for this clonotype. CDR3 region: CASSFVGDTRYEQYF. CDR3 DNA: TGTGCCAGCAGCTTTGTGGGGGACACGCGGTACGAGCAGTACTTC. The chain recombines TRBV28 with TRBJ2-7, with D perhaps TRBD1 (6 bases). Trimming removed 6 bases from V and 4 bases from J, with 19 bases in between. The germline CDR1 and CDR2 sequences are MDHEN and SYDVKM. The CDR3 sequence is 15 residues long.

The J gene is TRBJ2-7, the V gene TRBV2; 9 nucleotides line up with TRBD1. Germline V gene data show CDR1 as SNHLY and CDR2 as FYNNEI. Trimming at V came to 4 bases and at J to 4 bases, leaving 5 bases not matched to a gene. This CDR3 contains 14 residues. The CDR3 region has the DNA TGTGCCAGCAGTGTCGGGACAGGGAATTACGAGCAGTACTTC. Protein sequence: CASSVGTGNYEQYF.

This clonotype was found once. The V call is TRBV21-1, the J call TRBJ2-1; the table's D call, TRBD2, was not checked against the DNA. TRBV21-1 counts as a pseudogene. CDR3 length: 20 amino acids. CDR3 in amino acids: CASSPPGTSNPPGSYNGQFF. The DNA of the CDR3 is TGTGCCAGCAGCCCTCCCGGGACTAGCAACCCCCCGGGCTCCTACAATGGGCAGTTCTTC.

V and J are TRBV7-2 and TRBJ2-5; the match to TRBD1 covers 7 bases. The germline V gene encodes CDR1 SGHTA and CDR2 FQGNSA. The ends lost 5 bases at V and 6 bases at J; junction bases unmatched: 9. The CDR3 consists of 14 residues. Here the CDR3 reads CASSLRTGAQTQYF. The CDR3 DNA sequence: TGTGCCAGCAGCCTAAGGACAGGTGCACAGACCCAGTACTTC.

The rearrangement links TRBV12-5 to TRBJ2-7, with TRBD2 matching 8 bases. Matching the DNA end better, TRBJ2-5 makes the J call doubtful. The CDR3 consists of 14 residues. Germline V gene lookup returns CDR1 LGHNT and CDR2 FRNRAP. As DNA, the CDR3 is TGTGCTAGTAAGAGCGGGAGTTTGGAAGAGACCCAGTACTTC. Residues: CASKSGSLEETQYF.

This clonotype was detected a few times. The chain is built from TRBV3-1 and TRBJ2-3, with D perhaps matching TRBD1 (5 bases). This CDR3 is built from 15 residues. Germline assignment: CDR1 LGHDT and CDR2 YNNKEL (reference sequence). V lost 6 bases and J lost 1, with 14 bases in between. In DNA, the CDR3 is TGTGCCAGCAGGCGTCAGGGTATGGGCACAGATACGCAGTATTTT. Its protein is CASRRQGMGTDTQYF.

The genes are TRBV5-1 and TRBJ1-2, with no clear D. V dropped 4 bases and J dropped 8 bases, with 15 bases sitting between them. CDR3 length: 13 residues. Germline loops: CDR1 SGHRS, CDR2 YFSETQ. CDR3 sequence reads: CASSISEWEGYTF. The CDR3 DNA follows: TGCGCCAGCAGCATAAGTGAATGGGAGGGCTACACCTTC.

The chain combines TRBV6-2 or TRBV6-3 with TRBJ2-3, with 7 bases lining up with TRBD1. CDR1 is MNHEY and CDR2 is SVGEGT in the germline V gene. The junction had 9 bases not matched to a gene; V was cut back by 4 bases and J by 2 bases. There are 16 residues in the CDR3. The CDR3 DNA follows: TGTGCCAGCAGTTCGCCGAGACAGGGATCCACAGATACGCAGTATTTT. This encodes CASSSPRQGSTDTQYF.

This clonotype was seen repeatedly, ten times or more. This chain joins TRBV7-9 and TRBJ2-3, with 10 bases that match TRBD2. The CDR3 is 15 residues long. Losses at the gene ends were 2 bases for V and 11 bases for J; bases not matched to a gene: 10. From germline, CDR1 is SEHNR and CDR2 FQNEAQ (reference sequence). The CDR3: CASSLSASGSSLQYF. CDR3 DNA sequence: TGTGCCAGCAGCTTATCTGCTAGCGGGAGTTCGTTGCAGTATTTT.

The chain carries TRBV25-1 and TRBJ1-6, with TRBD1 matching 10 bases. Unmatched junction bases numbered 3, after V lost 3 bases and J lost 4 bases. The CDR3 length is 16 residues. The V gene's germline CDR1 is MGHDK and CDR2 SYGVNS. The CDR3 loop is CASSDRTGGYNSPLHF. The CDR3, as DNA: TGTGCCAGCAGTGACCGGACAGGGGGTTATAATTCACCCCTCCACTTT.

This clonotype has ten or more counts. V gene TRBV29-1 combines with J gene TRBJ1-2; tentative D call: TRBD1 (6 bases). CDR3 length: 14 amino acids. The ends were cut back, 4 bases at V and 0 bases at J, with 12 bases in the middle. CDR1 and CDR2 (germline): SQVTM, ANQGSEA. The CDR3 spells CSVGPDRTNYGYTF. The CDR3, as DNA: TGCAGCGTTGGCCCCGACAGGACTAACTATGGCTACACCTTC.

This clonotype was detected only a few times. The chain joins TRBV5-1 to TRBJ2-5; 9 bases are a match to TRBD2. CDR3 size: 16 residues. Germline trimming cut 0 bases from V and 2 bases from J; bases unmatched to any gene: 5. Germline CDR1 is SGHRS and CDR2 is YFSETQ. The CDR3 loop is CASSLDHAGGQETQYF. In DNA form, the CDR3 reads TGCGCCAGCAGCTTGGACCATGCGGGGGGGCAAGAGACCCAGTACTTC.

The chain uses TRBV29-1 and TRBJ2-3, with D perhaps matching TRBD2 (5 bases). Germline V lookup: CDR1 SQVTM, CDR2 ANQGSEA. CDR3 size: 15 residues. V lost 5 bases and J lost 2, with 17 bases in between. The CDR3 sequence: CSVPAAGGTTDTQYF. The DNA of the CDR3 is TGCAGCGTTCCTGCTGCGGGCGGAACCACAGATACGCAGTATTTT.

Notes on this clonotype: This could be a read error, since a much larger clone is one nucleotide away. The rearrangement joins TRBV29-1 to TRBJ2-5; TRBD2 agrees at 7 bases. CDR3 length: 13 amino acids. Germline V lookup: CDR1 SQVTM, CDR2 ANQGSEA. The CDR3 loop is CSGPSGGEETQYF. For the CDR3, the DNA is TGCAGTGGGCCTAGCGGAGGGGAGGAGACCCAGTACTTC.

The V call is TRBV7-6, the J call TRBJ2-1; 10 bases are a match to TRBD1. This CDR3 has 15 amino acids. Germline V gene lookup returns CDR1 SGHVS and CDR2 FNYEAQ. Trimming removed 3 bases from V and 10 bases from J; junction bases left unmatched: 9. CDR3 protein: CASSFLRTGGHEQFF. Written as DNA, the CDR3 is TGTGCCAGCAGCTTCCTCCGGACAGGGGGTCACGAGCAGTTCTTC.

This chain uses TRBV20-1 with TRBJ2-3, with 15 bases aligning to TRBD2. J was trimmed by 4 bases and V by 6 bases; bases with no gene match: 8. CDR3 length: 16 residues. The germline CDR1 and CDR2 sequences are DFQATT and SNEGSKA (reference sequence). The CDR3 nucleotides are TGCAGTGCCAAAAGGACTAGCGGGGGGGCCTCAGATACGCAGTATTTT. It codes for CSAKRTSGGASDTQYF.

The table lists this clonotype with a few counts. The rearrangement links TRBV10-1 to TRBJ2-3; TRBD2 matches at 11 bases. With 5 bases clipped from V and 2 bases from J, the junction kept 15 bases outside the gene matches. This CDR3 region has 19 residues. In germline, CDR1 is WNHNN, CDR2 SYGVQD (reference sequence). This CDR3 reads CASSQEAKGLAGFTDTQYF. DNA for the CDR3: TGCGCCAGCAGTCAAGAAGCAAAAGGACTAGCGGGTTTCACAGATACGCAGTATTTT.

This clonotype was observed once. The chain uses TRBV9 and TRBJ2-3, with 8 bases matching TRBD1. The CDR3 is 18 amino acids. J was trimmed by 2 bases and V by 4 bases; bases with no gene match: 15. Germline values: CDR1 SGDLS, CDR2 YYNGEE. The CDR3 region is CASSSQTGGIFFTDTQYF. In nucleotides, the CDR3 is TGTGCCAGCAGCTCCCAAACAGGGGGAATCTTTTTCACAGATACGCAGTATTTT.

The chain has TRBV27 and TRBJ2-3; D is uncertain. The germline V gene encodes CDR1 MNHEY and CDR2 SMNVEV (reference sequence). The germline V and J ends were trimmed by 3 bases and 5 bases, with 9 bases remaining between them. The CDR3 extends over 13 amino acids. The CDR3 protein is CASSFFEEDTQYF. Here the CDR3 DNA reads TGTGCCAGCAGTTTCTTCGAGGAAGATACGCAGTATTTT.

This clonotype was counted between two and nine times. J is TRBJ2-7 and V is TRBV27; 7 bases are shared with TRBD1. From germline, CDR1 is MNHEY and CDR2 SMNVEV (reference sequence). CDR3 length: 14 amino acids. The junction had 4 bases not matched to a gene; V was cut back by 2 bases and J by 3 bases. The CDR3 nucleotides are TGTGCCAGCAGTTTAAGGACAGGTGACTACGAGCAGTACTTC. Its translation is CASSLRTGDYEQYF.

This clonotype turned up a few times. The chain employs TRBV6-1 and TRBJ2-5; D may be TRBD1 (5 bases). V was trimmed by 2 bases and J by 4 bases, leaving 11 bases between them. The CDR3 has 14 amino acids. Germline V gene lookup returns CDR1 MNHNS and CDR2 SASEGT. For the CDR3, the DNA is TGTGCCAGCAGTGAACAGGGCAATAGAGAGACCCAGTACTTC. Protein: CASSEQGNRETQYF.

This sequence joins TRBV4-3 and TRBJ2-2; D is possibly TRBD2 (7 bases). The CDR3 contains 19 residues. Trimming stripped 0 bases from V and 0 bases from J, with 17 bases between. The germline V gene encodes CDR1 LGHNA and CDR2 YSLEER. DNA of the CDR3: TGCGCCAGCAGCCAAGATTGGCGCCGGGGGGCCGCGAACACCGGGGAGCTGTTTTTT. This codes for CASSQDWRRGAANTGELFF.

This chain joins TRBV5-1 and TRBJ2-3; tentative D call: TRBD2 (7 bases). CDR3 size: 15 residues. Trimming cost V 0 bases and J 7 bases, with 15 bases left between them. CDR1 is SGHRS, CDR2 YFSETQ, per germline. The CDR3 loop is CASSLGPRGAYTQYF. CDR3 nucleotide sequence: TGCGCCAGCAGCTTGGGGCCACGGGGGGCCTATACGCAGTATTTT.

V usage is TRBV12-3 or TRBV12-4 and J usage is TRBJ1-6, with 8 positions matching TRBD1. J lost 6 bases, V lost 8 bases, and 9 bases had no gene match. CDR3 length: 15 residues. This CDR3 reads CASGTGQGRNSPLHF. In DNA form, the CDR3 reads TGTGCCAGCGGTACCGGACAGGGCCGTAATTCACCCCTCCACTTT.

V gene TRBV5-1 combines with J gene TRBJ1-2; a weak D match, TRBD1 (5 bases). In germline, CDR1 is SGHRS, CDR2 YFSETQ. V gave up 4 bases and J gave up 4 bases, with 14 bases separating them. The CDR3 is 14 residues long. CDR3 DNA sequence: TGCGCCAGCAGCAGAAAAGACAGCTCCTATGGCTACACCTTC. It translates to CASSRKDSSYGYTF.

This chain connects TRBV6-5 to TRBJ2-5; TRBD2 agrees at 14 bases. The CDR3 runs 15 residues. Germline CDR1 MNHEY, CDR2 SVGAGI. J was trimmed by 7 bases and V by 6 bases; bases with no gene match: 7. In DNA form, the CDR3 reads TGTGCCAGCAGCAGACTAGCGGGGGGGCTTGGGACCCAGTACTTC. Translating it yields CASSRLAGGLGTQYF.